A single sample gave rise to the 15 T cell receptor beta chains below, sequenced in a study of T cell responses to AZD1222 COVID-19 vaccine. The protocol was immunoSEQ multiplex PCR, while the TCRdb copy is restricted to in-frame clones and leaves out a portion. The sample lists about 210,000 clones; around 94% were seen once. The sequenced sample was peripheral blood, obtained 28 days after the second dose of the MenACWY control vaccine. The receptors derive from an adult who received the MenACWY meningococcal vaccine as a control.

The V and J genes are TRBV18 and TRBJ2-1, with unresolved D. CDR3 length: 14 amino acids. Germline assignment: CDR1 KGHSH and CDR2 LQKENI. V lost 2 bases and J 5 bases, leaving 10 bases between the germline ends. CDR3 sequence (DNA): TGTGCCAGCTCACCATGGGTCAGCAACAATGAGCAGTTCTTC. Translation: CASSPWVSNNEQFF.

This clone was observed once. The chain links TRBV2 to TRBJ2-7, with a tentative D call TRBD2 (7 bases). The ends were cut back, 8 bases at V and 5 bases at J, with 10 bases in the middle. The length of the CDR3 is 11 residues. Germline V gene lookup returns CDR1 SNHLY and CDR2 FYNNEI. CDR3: CASGGANEQYF. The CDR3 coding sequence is TGTGCCAGCGGGGGGGCAAACGAGCAGTACTTC.

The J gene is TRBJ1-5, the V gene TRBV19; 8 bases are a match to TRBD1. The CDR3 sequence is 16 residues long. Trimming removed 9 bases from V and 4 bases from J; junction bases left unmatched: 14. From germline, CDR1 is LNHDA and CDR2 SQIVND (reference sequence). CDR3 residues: CASKGQGGRLNQPQHF. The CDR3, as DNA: TGTGCCAGCAAAGGACAGGGTGGAAGGTTAAATCAGCCCCAGCATTTT.

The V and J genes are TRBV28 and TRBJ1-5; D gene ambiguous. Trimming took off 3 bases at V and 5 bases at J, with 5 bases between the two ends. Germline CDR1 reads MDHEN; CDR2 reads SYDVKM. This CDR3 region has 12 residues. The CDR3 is CASSFLYQPQHF. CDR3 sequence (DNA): TGTGCCAGCAGTTTTCTATATCAGCCCCAGCATTTT.

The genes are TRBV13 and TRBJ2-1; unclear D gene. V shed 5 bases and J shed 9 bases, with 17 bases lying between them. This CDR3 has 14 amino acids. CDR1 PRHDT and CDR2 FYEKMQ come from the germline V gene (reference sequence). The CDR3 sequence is CASSPRRIGGEQFF. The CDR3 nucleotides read TGTGCCAGCAGCCCTCGACGTATTGGCGGTGAGCAGTTCTTC.

The CDR3 DNA follows: TGCGCCAGCAGCACGGGACAGGGGGGCACTGAAGCTTTCTTT. Its translation is CASSTGQGGTEAFF. The V and J genes are TRBV5-1 and TRBJ1-1; 11 bases fit TRBD1. The germline V gene has CDR1 SGHRS and CDR2 YFSETQ. The CDR3 sequence is 14 residues long. J lost 4 bases, V lost 4 bases, and 3 bases had no gene match.

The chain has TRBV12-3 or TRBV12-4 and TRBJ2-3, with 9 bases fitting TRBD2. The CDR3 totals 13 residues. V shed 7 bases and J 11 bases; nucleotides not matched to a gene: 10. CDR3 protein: CASKPPGGGGQYF. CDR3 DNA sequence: TGTGCCAGCAAGCCCCCAGGCGGGGGGGGGCAGTATTTT.

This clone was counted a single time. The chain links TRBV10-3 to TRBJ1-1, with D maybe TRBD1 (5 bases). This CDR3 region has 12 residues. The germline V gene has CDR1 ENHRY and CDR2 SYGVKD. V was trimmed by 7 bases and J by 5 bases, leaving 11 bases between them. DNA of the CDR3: TGTGCCATCAAAGGGGCGCGGACTGAAGCTTTCTTT. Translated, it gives CAIKGARTEAFF.

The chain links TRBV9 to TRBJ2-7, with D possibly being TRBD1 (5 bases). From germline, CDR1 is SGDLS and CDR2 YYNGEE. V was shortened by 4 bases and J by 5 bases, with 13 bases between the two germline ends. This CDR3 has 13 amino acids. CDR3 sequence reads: CASSSQVSDEQYF. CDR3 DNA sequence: TGTGCCAGCAGCTCACAGGTTTCCGACGAGCAGTACTTC.

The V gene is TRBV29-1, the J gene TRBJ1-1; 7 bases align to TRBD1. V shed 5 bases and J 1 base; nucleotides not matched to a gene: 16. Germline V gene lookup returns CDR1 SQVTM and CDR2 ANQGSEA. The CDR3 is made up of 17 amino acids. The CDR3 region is CSVRAHGGQSRNTEAFF. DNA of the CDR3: TGCAGCGTTCGCGCCCACGGGGGACAGTCAAGGAACACTGAAGCTTTCTTT.

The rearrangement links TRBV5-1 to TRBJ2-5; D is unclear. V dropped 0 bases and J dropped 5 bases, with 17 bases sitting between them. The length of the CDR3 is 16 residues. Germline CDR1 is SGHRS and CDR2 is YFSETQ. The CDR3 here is CASSLGGLTLGETQYF. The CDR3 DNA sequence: TGCGCCAGCAGCTTGGGCGGATTAACCCTTGGGGAGACCCAGTACTTC.

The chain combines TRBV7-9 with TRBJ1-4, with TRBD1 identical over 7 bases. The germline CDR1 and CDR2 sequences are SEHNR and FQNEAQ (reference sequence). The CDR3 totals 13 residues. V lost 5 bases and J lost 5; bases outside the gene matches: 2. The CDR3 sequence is CASSPRGNEKLFF. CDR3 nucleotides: TGTGCCAGCAGCCCCAGGGGGAATGAAAAACTGTTTTTT.

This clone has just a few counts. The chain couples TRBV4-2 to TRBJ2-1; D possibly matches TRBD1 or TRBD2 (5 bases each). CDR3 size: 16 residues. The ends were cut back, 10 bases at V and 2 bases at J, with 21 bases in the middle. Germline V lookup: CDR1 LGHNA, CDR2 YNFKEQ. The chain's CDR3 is CATSANGAEPYNEQFF. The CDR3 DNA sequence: TGTGCCACCTCAGCCAACGGGGCTGAACCCTACAATGAGCAGTTCTTC.

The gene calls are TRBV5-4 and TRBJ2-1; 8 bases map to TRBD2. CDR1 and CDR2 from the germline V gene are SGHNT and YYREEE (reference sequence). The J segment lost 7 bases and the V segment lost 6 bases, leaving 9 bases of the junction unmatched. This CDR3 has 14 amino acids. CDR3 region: CASTTGGEDNEQFF. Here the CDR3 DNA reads TGTGCCAGCACCACCGGGGGGGAGGATAATGAGCAGTTCTTC.

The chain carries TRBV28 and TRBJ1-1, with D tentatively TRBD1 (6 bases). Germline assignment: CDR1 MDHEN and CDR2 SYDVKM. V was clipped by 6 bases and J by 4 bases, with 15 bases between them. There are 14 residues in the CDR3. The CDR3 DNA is TGTGCCAGCAGACACTCGGGGGGCGGCACTGAAGCTTTCTTT. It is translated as CASRHSGGGTEAFF. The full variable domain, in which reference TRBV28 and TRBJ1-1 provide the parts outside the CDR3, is DVKVTQSSRYLVKRTGEKVFLECVQDMDHENMFWYRQDPGLGLRLIYFSYDVKMKEKGDIPEGYSVSREKKERFSLILESASTNQTSMYLCASRHSGGGTEAFFGQGTRLTVV.